This TCR beta chain was obtained from a study of blood T cell repertoires in COVID-19 (TCRdb year 2020). For the wider study: Samples covering the acute and convalescent phases of COVID-19 were provided by collaborators in the United States, Italy and Spain. The prospective study material was composed of cDNA or gDNA derived from T cells, B-cell-depleted T cells, or PBMCs. Subjects who had been exposed to COVID-19, were actively infected with it, or had recovered from it provided the deeply sampled blood TCRbeta repertoires that made up the dataset. The repertoires were made available in a free public database intended to serve as a resource for research on the immune response to SARS-CoV-2. Samples were obtained from the ongoing ImmuneRACE study (first 160 participants) and from 1,000 to 1,500 subjects provided by 6 global collaborators. Sample metadata almost always included a de-identified subject ID, COVID-19 status, age in years and sex. HLA class I and class II types, where available, came from metadata supplied by the sample provider rather than from assay-based typing. The paper as a whole reports these results and caveats: Clinical and demographic metadata were provided uncurated, with the amount varying by source and participant.

Whole blood was collected in K2EDTA tubes by collaborating institutions according to the institutions' own protocols. For TCRbeta analysis, collaborator samples were shipped as frozen whole blood, as isolated PBMCs, or as DNA extracted from either sample type. TCRbeta CDR3 regions were amplified from genomic DNA using the immunoSEQ Assay, a bias-controlled multiplex PCR. Per the source publication's procedure: Within the assay, amplification of reference gene primers was used to estimate how many nucleated cells each sample contained. To quantify the absolute abundance of each unique TCRbeta CDR3 rearrangement, sequence reads were collapsed and filtered. For each sample, productive Simpson clonality was calculated as the square root of Simpson's diversity index across productive rearrangements. In TCRdb, the immuneACCESS table is reduced to in-frame sequences with V and J assigned. These tables do not hold every clone; where another copy was compared, an unresolved V gene accounts for under half, and the others remain unexplained. That table gives V, J and clone size, and the DNA gave D and trimming. For this sample there are around 43,000 clones; roughly nine tenths appear just once. The ten largest account for 15% to 20% of the sample.

Remarks on this clone: Its recognized antigen is unknown. No much larger clonotype is one base removed from it; base qualities were not supplied.

The sequence was collected from a man aged 45 to 65 in a cohort sampled during active COVID-19. Sequences were obtained from peripheral blood.

CDR3 protein: CASSLAGDYPDEQFF. The sequenced DNA is TGTGCCAGCAGCCTAGCGGGAGACTACCCAGATGAGCAGTTCTTC. The rearranged segments are TRBV5-4 and TRBJ2-1; 10 bases in between match TRBD2. At the junction V is shortened by 4 bases and J by 8 bases; bases outside the gene matches: 9. As encoded in the germline V gene (reference sequence), CDR1 is SGHNT while CDR2 is YYREEE. The CDR3 spans 15 residues, from the cysteine through the phenylalanine. The DNA shown is the 45-base CDR3, in frame from base 1. Outside the CDR3, residues come from the reference TRBV5-4 and TRBJ2-1 proteins, so the full variable domain is: ETGVTQSPTHLIKTRGQQVTLRCSSQSGHNTVSWYQQALGQGPQFIFQYYREEENGRGNFPPRFSGLQFPNYSSELNVNALELDDSALYLCASSLAGDYPDEQFFGPGTRLTVL.